This is a list of T cell receptor beta chains from one sample in a study of T cell responses to AZD1222 COVID-19 vaccine. Profiled with immunoSEQ multiplex PCR; TCRdb holds only in-frame clones, not every one. The sample lists 15,000 to 20,000 clones; roughly 79% were seen once. Sequences were derived from peripheral blood, sampled 28 days after the second AZD1222 dose. These receptors were taken from an adult who received the AZD1222 COVID-19 vaccine. Each CDR3 is given with its conserved first and last residue. Each record gives: V gene, clone size, J gene, D gene, CDR3 protein, CDR3 DNA. The D gene is left open where the match is weak. A clone size is listed for some rows: how often the clone was seen (once, few, many), or a class if it is expanded.

V gene: TRBV12-5
clone size: .
J gene: TRBJ1-2
D gene: .
CDR3 protein: CASGTPYSTGELRATGYTF
CDR3 DNA: TGTGCTAGTGGCACGCCTTACTCGACAGGAGAGCTCCGGGCGACTGGCTACACCTTC

V gene: TRBV20-1
clone size: .
J gene: TRBJ1-1
D gene: .
CDR3 protein: CSARTGQEAFF
CDR3 DNA: TGCAGTGCTAGAACAGGACAGGAAGCTTTCTTT

V gene: TRBV19
clone size: .
J gene: TRBJ1-5
D gene: .
CDR3 protein: CARGAGNQPQHF
CDR3 DNA: TGTGCCAGAGGGGCAGGCAATCAGCCCCAGCATTTT

V gene: TRBV19
clone size: .
J gene: TRBJ1-5
D gene: TRBD1
CDR3 protein: CASSPRDRGRGDQPQHF
CDR3 DNA: TGTGCCAGTAGCCCCCGGGACAGGGGGCGTGGGGATCAGCCCCAGCATTTT

V gene: TRBV28
clone size: .
J gene: TRBJ1-6
D gene: .
CDR3 protein: CASSLYANSPLHF
CDR3 DNA: TGTGCCAGCAGTTTATACGCTAATTCACCCCTCCACTTT

V gene: TRBV11-2
clone size: .
J gene: TRBJ1-1
D gene: .
CDR3 protein: CASSLDPNTEAFF
CDR3 DNA: TGTGCCAGCAGCTTAGATCCTAACACTGAAGCTTTCTTT

V gene: TRBV5-6
clone size: once
J gene: TRBJ2-5
D gene: TRBD1
CDR3 protein: CASSLQGRETQYF
CDR3 DNA: TGTGCCAGCAGCTTACAGGGGAGAGAGACCCAGTACTTC

V gene: TRBV7-2
clone size: .
J gene: TRBJ2-2
D gene: .
CDR3 protein: CASSLSGTPEAGELFF
CDR3 DNA: TGTGCCAGCAGCCTCTCCGGCACGCCAGAGGCCGGGGAGCTGTTTTTT

V gene: TRBV2
clone size: .
J gene: TRBJ2-1
D gene: .
CDR3 protein: CASSMTDSYNEQFF
CDR3 DNA: TGTGCCAGCAGTATGACAGACTCCTACAATGAGCAGTTCTTC

V gene: TRBV7-3
clone size: .
J gene: TRBJ2-2
D gene: TRBD1
CDR3 protein: CASSNTGTGGAGELFF
CDR3 DNA: TGTGCCAGCAGCAACACCGGGACAGGGGGAGCCGGGGAGCTGTTTTTT

V gene: TRBV19
clone size: .
J gene: TRBJ2-7
D gene: TRBD1
CDR3 protein: CASSPGTGGSYEQYF
CDR3 DNA: TGTGCCAGTAGTCCCGGGACAGGGGGTTCCTACGAGCAGTACTTC

V gene: TRBV29-1
clone size: .
J gene: TRBJ2-1
D gene: TRBD1
CDR3 protein: CSVVKSGGYNEQFF
CDR3 DNA: TGCAGCGTGGTAAAGTCAGGGGGCTACAATGAGCAGTTCTTC

V gene: TRBV27
clone size: .
J gene: TRBJ2-7
D gene: .
CDR3 protein: CASRAGGGRRQYF
CDR3 DNA: TGTGCCAGCCGGGCAGGTGGAGGAAGGAGGCAGTACTTC

V gene: TRBV6-5
clone size: few
J gene: TRBJ1-1
D gene: .
CDR3 protein: CATGVSTEAFF
CDR3 DNA: TGTGCCACAGGGGTTAGCACTGAAGCTTTCTTT

V gene: TRBV11-2
clone size: .
J gene: TRBJ1-3
D gene: TRBD1
CDR3 protein: CASSQDRGNTIYF
CDR3 DNA: TGTGCCAGCAGCCAGGACAGGGGAAACACCATATATTTT

V gene: TRBV19
clone size: .
J gene: TRBJ2-6
D gene: .
CDR3 protein: CASSTGQHFGANVLTF
CDR3 DNA: TGTGCCAGTAGTACCGGACAGCACTTTGGGGCCAACGTCCTGACTTTC

V gene: TRBV9
clone size: .
J gene: TRBJ2-1
D gene: .
CDR3 protein: CASSVEVARFGEQFF
CDR3 DNA: TGTGCCAGCAGCGTAGAGGTTGCCCGCTTTGGGGAGCAGTTCTTC

V gene: TRBV7-9
clone size: .
J gene: TRBJ2-1
D gene: TRBD1
CDR3 protein: CASSPATGVYNEQFF
CDR3 DNA: TGTGCCAGCAGCCCTGCGACAGGGGTCTACAATGAGCAGTTCTTC

V gene: TRBV7-2
clone size: .
J gene: TRBJ1-4
D gene: .
CDR3 protein: CASSLTNRVPNEKLFF
CDR3 DNA: TGTGCCAGCAGCTTAACTAACAGGGTCCCTAATGAAAAACTGTTTTTT

V gene: TRBV11-3
clone size: once
J gene: TRBJ2-7
D gene: .
CDR3 protein: CASSLDSSYEQYF
CDR3 DNA: TGTGCCAGCAGCTTAGACAGCTCCTACGAGCAGTACTTC

V gene: TRBV19
clone size: .
J gene: TRBJ2-7
D gene: .
CDR3 protein: CASSMGRTYEQYF
CDR3 DNA: TGTGCCAGTAGTATGGGACGGACCTACGAGCAGTACTTC

V gene: TRBV11-3
clone size: .
J gene: TRBJ2-7
D gene: .
CDR3 protein: CASRPNGPPYEQYF
CDR3 DNA: TGTGCCAGCAGACCAAATGGCCCCCCGTACGAGCAGTACTTC

V gene: TRBV11-3
clone size: .
J gene: TRBJ2-7
D gene: .
CDR3 protein: CASSFGGDTSEQYF
CDR3 DNA: TGTGCCAGCAGCTTCGGCGGGGATACGAGCGAGCAGTACTTC

V gene: TRBV7-2
clone size: .
J gene: TRBJ1-2
D gene: TRBD1
CDR3 protein: CASSSGQGYGYTF
CDR3 DNA: TGTGCCAGCAGCTCTGGACAGGGGTATGGCTACACCTTC

V gene: TRBV27
clone size: .
J gene: TRBJ1-6
D gene: .
CDR3 protein: CASSPQGLYNSPLHF
CDR3 DNA: TGTGCCAGCAGTCCGCAGGGATTGTATAATTCACCCCTCCACTTT

V gene: TRBV10-2
clone size: .
J gene: TRBJ1-2
D gene: TRBD1
CDR3 protein: CASSESTQGAVGYGYTF
CDR3 DNA: TGCGCCAGCAGTGAGTCGACACAGGGGGCGGTAGGCTATGGCTACACCTTC

V gene: TRBV3-1/TRBV3-2
clone size: once
J gene: TRBJ2-3
D gene: .
CDR3 protein: CASSQAGSTDTQYF
CDR3 DNA: TGTGCCAGCAGCCAAGCGGGGAGCACAGATACGCAGTATTTT

V gene: TRBV5-1
clone size: few
J gene: TRBJ2-7
D gene: .
CDR3 protein: CASSLEGRSYEQYF
CDR3 DNA: TGCGCCAGCAGCTTGGAGGGCAGGAGCTACGAGCAGTACTTC

V gene: TRBV7-9
clone size: .
J gene: TRBJ1-3
D gene: .
CDR3 protein: CASSLGRAGGYSGNTIYF
CDR3 DNA: TGTGCCAGCAGCTTAGGACGGGCGGGCGGTTACTCTGGAAACACCATATATTTT